This T cell receptor (beta chain) is drawn from a study of identical twins. Notes on the study in general: Among monozygotic twins, out-of-frame TCR alpha sharing exceeded what models predicted. Conclusions relied on cross-sectional statistical analysis, not following the same donors. It was possible that invariant MAIT and iNKT cells partly confounded the zero-insertion analyses.

MiXCR, applied by TCRdb to the 5' RACE reads, yields one record per CDR3 protein. The sample lists 540,000 or so distinct CDR3 sequences, 20% to 25% occurring once. Comments on this clonotype: The antigen is undetermined.

CDR1 is SQVTM and CDR2 is ANQGSEA in the germline V gene. The CDR3 is made up of 11 amino acids. V was cut by 4 bases and J by 6 bases, with 8 bases left in between. The same sample was also used in a study of yellow fever vaccine responses in identical twins. From that study: Twins' vaccine T cell responses were reported to seem partly convergent and partly personalized.

This TCR derives from a woman under 30 in good health. This chain joins TRBV29-1 and TRBJ2-3, with D perhaps matching TRBD1 (6 bases). The source material was CD4+ T cells sorted from blood. The CDR3 region is CSVGGPDTQYF. The CDR3 region has the DNA TGCAGCGTTGGGGGGCCGGATACGCAGTATTTT.